The present TCR beta chain was sequenced within a study of cytomegalovirus exposure and HLA in healthy donors. This CDR3 is 13 amino acids long. CDR1 and CDR2 (germline): SGHAT, FQNNGV. V lost 5 bases, J lost 10 bases, and 12 bases lay in between. Study-wide findings and caveats: According to a subsequent analysis, TCR clusters from the first cohort were inclined to appear together in the 100 to 150 validation repertoires. According to the study, about 180 TCR beta chains were cytomegalovirus-associated. There were some public TCRs occurring in many donors, but most TCR sequences were rare. With high specificity and sensitivity, the classifier reportedly diagnosed cytomegalovirus status.

On this clone itself: Antigen unknown.

Measured with immunoSEQ multiplex PCR; TCRdb has only the in-frame clones, and not every one. Here the sample spans about 150,000 clones, approximately 84% being singletons. This clonotype was sampled from a man aged 30 to 39 in good health and CMV-seropositive. This chain links TRBV11-2 with TRBJ1-6; no reliable D call. Sequencing was performed on PBMCs. As DNA, the CDR3 is TGTGCCAGCAGCCCAGGCGGGCGATCACCCCTCCACTTT. This gives the protein CASSPGGRSPLHF.